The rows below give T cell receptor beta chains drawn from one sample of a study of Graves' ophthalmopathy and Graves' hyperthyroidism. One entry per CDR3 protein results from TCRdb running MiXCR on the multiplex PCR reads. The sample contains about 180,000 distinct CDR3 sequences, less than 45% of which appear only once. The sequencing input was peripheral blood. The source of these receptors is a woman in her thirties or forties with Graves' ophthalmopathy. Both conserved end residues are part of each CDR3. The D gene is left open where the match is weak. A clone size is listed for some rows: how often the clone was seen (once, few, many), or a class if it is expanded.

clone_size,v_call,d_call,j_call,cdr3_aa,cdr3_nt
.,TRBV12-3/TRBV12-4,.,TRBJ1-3,CASTNLGNTIYF,TGTGCCAGCACCAACCTTGGAAACACCATATATTTT
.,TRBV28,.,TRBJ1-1,CASSYGSRGTTEAFF,TGTGCCAGCAGCTACGGCTCCAGGGGTACCACTGAAGCTTTCTTT
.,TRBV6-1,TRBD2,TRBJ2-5,CASSELAGDQETQYF,TGTGCCAGCAGTGAACTAGCGGGAGACCAAGAGACCCAGTACTTC
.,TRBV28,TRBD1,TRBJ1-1,CASREMGQQNTEAFF,TGTGCCAGCAGAGAGATGGGACAGCAGAACACTGAAGCTTTCTTT
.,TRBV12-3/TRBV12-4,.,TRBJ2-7,CASSLTGSPYEQYF,TGTGCCAGCAGTCTTACAGGGTCCCCCTACGAGCAGTACTTC
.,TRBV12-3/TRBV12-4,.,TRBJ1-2,CASIFTVEGYGYTF,TGTGCCAGCATTTTTACCGTCGAGGGGTATGGCTACACCTTC
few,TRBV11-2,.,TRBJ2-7,CASSTYGGDFNYEQYF,TGTGCCAGCAGCACTTACGGCGGGGACTTTAACTACGAGCAGTACTTC
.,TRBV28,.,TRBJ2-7,CASSPRGSSYEQYF,TGTGCCAGCAGCCCCAGGGGAAGCTCCTACGAGCAGTACTTC
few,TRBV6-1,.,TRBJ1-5,CASSEKKGERNRVGNQPQHF,TGTGCCAGCAGTGAAAAGAAAGGCGAGAGAAACCGAGTAGGCAATCAGCCCCAGCATTTT
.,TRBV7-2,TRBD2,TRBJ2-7,CASSPSGVYEQYF,TGTGCCAGCAGCCCTAGCGGGGTGTACGAGCAGTACTTC
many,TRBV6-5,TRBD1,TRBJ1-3,CASSYSGDSSGNTIYF,TGTGCCAGCAGTTACTCCGGGGACAGCTCTGGAAACACCATATATTTT
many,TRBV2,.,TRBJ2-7,CASTDRWGHEQYF,TGTGCCAGCACTGATAGGTGGGGACACGAGCAGTACTTC
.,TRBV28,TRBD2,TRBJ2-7,CASSFVGGLYEQYF,TGTGCCAGCAGTTTTGTGGGAGGGCTCTACGAGCAGTACTTC
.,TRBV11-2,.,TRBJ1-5,CASSLWADQPQHF,TGTGCCAGCAGCTTATGGGCAGATCAGCCCCAGCATTTT
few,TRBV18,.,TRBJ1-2,CASSPPTSPILNYGYTF,TGTGCCAGCTCACCTCCGACCTCTCCCATTCTTAACTATGGCTACACCTTC
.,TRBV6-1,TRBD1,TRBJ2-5,CASRDRGSGSETQYF,TGTGCCAGCAGGGACAGGGGCTCGGGTTCAGAGACCCAGTACTTC
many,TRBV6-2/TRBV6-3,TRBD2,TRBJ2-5,CASSMAGGRLQETQYF,TGTGCCAGCAGTATGGCGGGAGGCCGTCTACAAGAGACCCAGTACTTC
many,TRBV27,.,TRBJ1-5,CASTAGVGQPQHF,TGTGCCAGCACCGCAGGGGTTGGACAGCCCCAGCATTTT
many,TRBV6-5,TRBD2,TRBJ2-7,CASSYGTSGYEQYF,TGTGCCAGCAGTTACGGGACTAGCGGATACGAGCAGTACTTC
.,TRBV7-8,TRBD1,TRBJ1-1,CASSIDRGEYTEAFF,TGTGCCAGCAGCATCGACAGGGGAGAGTACACTGAAGCTTTCTTT
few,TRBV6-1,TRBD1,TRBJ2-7,CASSSGTGEDEQYF,TGTGCCAGCAGCTCCGGGACAGGGGAGGACGAGCAGTACTTC
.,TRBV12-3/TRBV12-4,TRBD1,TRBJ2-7,CASSESGQGSNEQYF,TGTGCCAGCAGTGAATCTGGACAGGGAAGCAACGAGCAGTACTTC
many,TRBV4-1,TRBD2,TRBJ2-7,CASSQLNGGAEQYF,TGCGCCAGCAGCCAACTCAACGGGGGGGCCGAGCAGTACTTC
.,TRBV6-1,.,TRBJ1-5,CASTAGQANQPQHF,TGTGCCAGCACTGCGGGACAAGCTAATCAGCCCCAGCATTTT
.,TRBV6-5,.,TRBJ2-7,CASSNTGGGWYEQYF,TGTGCCAGCAGTAACACGGGGGGCGGGTGGTACGAGCAGTACTTC
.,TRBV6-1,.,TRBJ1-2,CASSPRLTGSNYGYTF,TGTGCCAGCAGTCCACGCCTGACGGGGTCTAACTATGGCTACACCTTC
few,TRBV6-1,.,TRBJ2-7,CASSEGRANLYEQYF,TGTGCCAGCAGTGAAGGGAGAGCGAATTTATACGAGCAGTACTTC
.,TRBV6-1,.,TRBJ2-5,CASSWTSQETQYF,TGTGCCAGCAGCTGGACATCTCAAGAGACCCAGTACTTC
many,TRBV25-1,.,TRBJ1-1,CASTVGAEAFF,TGTGCCAGCACGGTGGGCGCTGAAGCTTTCTTT